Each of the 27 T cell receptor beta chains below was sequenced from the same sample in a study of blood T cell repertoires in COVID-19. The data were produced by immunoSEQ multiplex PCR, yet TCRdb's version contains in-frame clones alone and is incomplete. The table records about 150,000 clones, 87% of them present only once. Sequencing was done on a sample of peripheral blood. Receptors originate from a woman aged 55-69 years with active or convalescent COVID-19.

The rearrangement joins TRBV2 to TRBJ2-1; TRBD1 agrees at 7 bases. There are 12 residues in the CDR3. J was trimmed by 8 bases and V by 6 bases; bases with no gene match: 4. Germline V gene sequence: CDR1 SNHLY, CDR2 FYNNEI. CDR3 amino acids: CASRPDRDEQFF. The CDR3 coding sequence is TGTGCCAGCAGGCCAGACAGGGATGAGCAGTTCTTC.

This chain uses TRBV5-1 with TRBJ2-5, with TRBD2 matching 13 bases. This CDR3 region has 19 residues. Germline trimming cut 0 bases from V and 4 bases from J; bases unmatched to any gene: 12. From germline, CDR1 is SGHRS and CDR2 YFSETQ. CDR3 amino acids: CASSLVLAGGTELGETQYF. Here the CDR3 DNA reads TGCGCCAGCAGCTTGGTACTAGCGGGGGGGACCGAATTAGGAGAGACCCAGTACTTC.

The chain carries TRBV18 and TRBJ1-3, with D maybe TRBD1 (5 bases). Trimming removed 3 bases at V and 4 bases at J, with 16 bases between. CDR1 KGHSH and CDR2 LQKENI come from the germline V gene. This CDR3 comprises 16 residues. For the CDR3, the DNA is TGTGCCAGCTCACCGGGACTAATTGGTGGAGGAAACACCATATATTTT. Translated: CASSPGLIGGGNTIYF. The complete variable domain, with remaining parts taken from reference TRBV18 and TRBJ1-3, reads NAGVMQNPRHLVRRRGQEARLRCSPMKGHSHVYWYRQLPEEGLKFMVYLQKENIIDESGMPKERFSAEFPKEGPSILRIQQVVRGDSAAYFCASSPGLIGGGNTIYFGEGSWLTVV.

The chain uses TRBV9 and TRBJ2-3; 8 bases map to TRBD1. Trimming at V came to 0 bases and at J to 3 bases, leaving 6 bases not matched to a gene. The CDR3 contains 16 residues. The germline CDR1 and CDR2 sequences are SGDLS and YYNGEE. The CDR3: CASSVAGQGGTDTQYF. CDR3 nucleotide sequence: TGTGCCAGCAGCGTAGCTGGACAGGGTGGGACAGATACGCAGTATTTT.

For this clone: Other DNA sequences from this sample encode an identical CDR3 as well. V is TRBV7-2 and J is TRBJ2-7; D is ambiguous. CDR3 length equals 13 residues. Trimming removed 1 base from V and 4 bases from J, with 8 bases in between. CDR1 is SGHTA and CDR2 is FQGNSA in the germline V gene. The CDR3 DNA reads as TGTGCCAGCAGCTTAGGTGTTAGATACGAGCAGTACTTC. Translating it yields CASSLGVRYEQYF.

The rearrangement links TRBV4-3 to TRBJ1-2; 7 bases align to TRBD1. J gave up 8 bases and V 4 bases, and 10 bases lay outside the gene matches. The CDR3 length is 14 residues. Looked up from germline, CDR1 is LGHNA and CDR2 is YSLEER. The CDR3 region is CASSPETGIVGYTF. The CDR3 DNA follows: TGCGCCAGCAGCCCCGAGACAGGGATTGTCGGCTACACCTTC.

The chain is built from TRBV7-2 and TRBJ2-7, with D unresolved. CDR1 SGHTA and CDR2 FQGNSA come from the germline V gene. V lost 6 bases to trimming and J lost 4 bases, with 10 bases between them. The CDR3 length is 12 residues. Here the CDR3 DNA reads TGTGCCAGCAGTCCCAACTGGTACGAGCAGTACTTC. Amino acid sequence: CASSPNWYEQYF. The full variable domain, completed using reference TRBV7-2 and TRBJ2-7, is GAGVSQSPSNKVTEKGKDVELRCDPISGHTALYWYRQSLGQGLEFLIYFQGNSAPDKSGLPSDRFSAERTGGSVSTLTIQRTQQEDSAVYLCASSPNWYEQYFGPGTRLTVT.

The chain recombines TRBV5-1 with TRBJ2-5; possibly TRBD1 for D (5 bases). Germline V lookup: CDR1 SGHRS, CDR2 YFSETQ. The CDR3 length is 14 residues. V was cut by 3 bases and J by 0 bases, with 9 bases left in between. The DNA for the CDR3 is TGCGCCAGCAGCTCAGGACAATACCAAGAGACCCAGTACTTC. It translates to CASSSGQYQETQYF.

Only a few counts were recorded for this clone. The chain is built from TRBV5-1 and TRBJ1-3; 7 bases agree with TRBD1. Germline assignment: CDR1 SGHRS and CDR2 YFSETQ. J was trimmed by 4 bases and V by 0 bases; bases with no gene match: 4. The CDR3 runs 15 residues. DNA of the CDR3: TGCGCCAGCAGCTTGGAGGGGGCCTCCGGAAACACCATATATTTT. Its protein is CASSLEGASGNTIYF.

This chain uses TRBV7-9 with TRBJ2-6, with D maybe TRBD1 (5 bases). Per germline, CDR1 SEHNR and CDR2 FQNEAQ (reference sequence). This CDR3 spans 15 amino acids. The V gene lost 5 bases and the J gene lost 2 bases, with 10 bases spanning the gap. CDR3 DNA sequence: TGTGCCAGCAGCCCGACAGTGGCTGGGGCCAACGTCCTGACTTTC. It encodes CASSPTVAGANVLTF.

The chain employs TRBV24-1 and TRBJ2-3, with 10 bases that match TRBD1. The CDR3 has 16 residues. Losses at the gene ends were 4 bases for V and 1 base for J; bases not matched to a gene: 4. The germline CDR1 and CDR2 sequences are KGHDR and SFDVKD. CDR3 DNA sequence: TGTGCCACCAGTGAGTCCGGGACAGGGGGCACAGATACGCAGTATTTT. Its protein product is CATSESGTGGTDTQYF.

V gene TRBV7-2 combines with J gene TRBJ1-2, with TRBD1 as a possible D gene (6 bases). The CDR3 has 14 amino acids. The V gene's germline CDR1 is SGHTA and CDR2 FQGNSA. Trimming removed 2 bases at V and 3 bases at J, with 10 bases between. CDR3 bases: TGTGCCAGCAGCTTACAGGGGAACGACTATGGCTACACCTTC. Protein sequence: CASSLQGNDYGYTF.

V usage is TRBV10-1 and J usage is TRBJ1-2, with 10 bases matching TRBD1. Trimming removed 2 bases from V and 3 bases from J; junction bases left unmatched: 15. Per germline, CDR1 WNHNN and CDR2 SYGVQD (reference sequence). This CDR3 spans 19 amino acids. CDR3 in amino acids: CASSEGRPPGTGAHYGYTF. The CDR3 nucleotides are TGCGCCAGCAGTGAGGGGCGGCCTCCTGGGACAGGGGCTCACTATGGCTACACCTTC.

The CDR3 bases are TGTGCCAGCAGCACCCGGGGGGGGGACACCGGGGAGCTGTTTTTT. This encodes CASSTRGGDTGELFF. The chain uses TRBV9 and TRBJ2-2; 8 bases are shared with TRBD2. The V segment lost 4 bases and the J segment 3 bases; nucleotides outside the gene matches: 5. This CDR3 comprises 15 residues. CDR1 and CDR2 from the germline V gene are SGDLS and YYNGEE. Full variable domain (outside the CDR3, taken from reference TRBV9 and TRBJ2-2): DSGVTQTPKHLITATGQRVTLRCSPRSGDLSVYWYQQSLDQGLQFLIQYYNGEERAKGNILERFSAQQFPDLHSELNLSSLELGDSALYFCASSTRGGDTGELFFGEGSRLTVL.

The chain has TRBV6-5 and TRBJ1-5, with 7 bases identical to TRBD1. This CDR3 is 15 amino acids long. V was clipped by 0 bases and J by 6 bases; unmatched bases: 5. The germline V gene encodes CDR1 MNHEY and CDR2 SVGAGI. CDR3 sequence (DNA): TGTGCCAGCAGTTACTCAGACAGGGAAGGTCAGCCCCAGCATTTT. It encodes CASSYSDREGQPQHF.

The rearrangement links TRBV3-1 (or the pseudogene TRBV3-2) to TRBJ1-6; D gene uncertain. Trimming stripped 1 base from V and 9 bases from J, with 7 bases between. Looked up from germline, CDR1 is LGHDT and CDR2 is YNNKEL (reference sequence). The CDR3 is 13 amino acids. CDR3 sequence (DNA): TGTGCCAGCAGCCAAGGGGAGGTTTCACCCCTCCACTTT. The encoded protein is CASSQGEVSPLHF.

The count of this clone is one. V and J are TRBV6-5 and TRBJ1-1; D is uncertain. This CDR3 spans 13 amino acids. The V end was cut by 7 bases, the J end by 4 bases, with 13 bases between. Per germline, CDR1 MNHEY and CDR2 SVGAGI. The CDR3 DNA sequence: TGTGCCAGCACGAGGGATTCAGGCACTGAAGCTTTCTTT. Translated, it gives CASTRDSGTEAFF.

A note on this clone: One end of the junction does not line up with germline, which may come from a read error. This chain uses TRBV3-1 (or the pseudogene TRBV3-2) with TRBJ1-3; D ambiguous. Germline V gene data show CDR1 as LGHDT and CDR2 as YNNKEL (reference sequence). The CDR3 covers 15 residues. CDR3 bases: TGTGCCAGCACCCAATCCTACTCCTCTGGAAACACCATATATTTT. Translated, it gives CASTQSYSSGNTIYF.

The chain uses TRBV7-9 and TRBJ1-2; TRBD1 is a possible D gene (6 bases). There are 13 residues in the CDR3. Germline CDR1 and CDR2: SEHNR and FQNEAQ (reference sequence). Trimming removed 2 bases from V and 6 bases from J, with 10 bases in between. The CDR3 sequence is CASSLPYRDGYTF. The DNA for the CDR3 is TGTGCCAGCAGCTTACCCTACAGGGATGGCTACACCTTC.

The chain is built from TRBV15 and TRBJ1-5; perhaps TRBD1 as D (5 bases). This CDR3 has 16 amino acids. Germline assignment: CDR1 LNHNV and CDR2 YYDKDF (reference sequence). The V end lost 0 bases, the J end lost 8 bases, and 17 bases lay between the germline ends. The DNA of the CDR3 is TGTGCCACCAGCAGAGATATAGGGCAGGGAGGAGAGCCCCAGCATTTT. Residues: CATSRDIGQGGEPQHF.

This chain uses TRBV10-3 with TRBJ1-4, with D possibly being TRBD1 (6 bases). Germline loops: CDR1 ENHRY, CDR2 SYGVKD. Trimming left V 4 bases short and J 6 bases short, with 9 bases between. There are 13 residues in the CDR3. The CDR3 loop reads CAISAKGDEKLFF. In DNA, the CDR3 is TGTGCCATCAGTGCCAAGGGGGATGAAAAACTGTTTTTT.

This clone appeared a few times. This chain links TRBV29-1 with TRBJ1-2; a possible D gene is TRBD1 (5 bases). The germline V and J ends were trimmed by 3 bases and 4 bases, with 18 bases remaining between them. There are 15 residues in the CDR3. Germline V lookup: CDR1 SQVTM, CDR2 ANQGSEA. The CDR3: CSVEDIGADFYGYTF. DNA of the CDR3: TGCAGCGTTGAGGACATTGGGGCCGATTTCTATGGCTACACCTTC.

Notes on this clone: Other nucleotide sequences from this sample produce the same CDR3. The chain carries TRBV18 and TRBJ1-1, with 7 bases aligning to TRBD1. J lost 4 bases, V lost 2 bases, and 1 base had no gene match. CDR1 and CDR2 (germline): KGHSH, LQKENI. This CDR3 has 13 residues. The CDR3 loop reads CASSPAGGTEAFF. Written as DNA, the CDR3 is TGTGCCAGCTCACCAGCAGGGGGCACTGAAGCTTTCTTT.

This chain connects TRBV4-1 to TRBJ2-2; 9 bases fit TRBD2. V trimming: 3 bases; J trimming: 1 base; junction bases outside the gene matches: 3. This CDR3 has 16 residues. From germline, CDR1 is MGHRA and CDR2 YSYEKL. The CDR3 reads CASSHQTSGNTGELFF. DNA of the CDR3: TGCGCCAGCAGCCACCAGACTAGCGGGAACACCGGGGAGCTGTTTTTT.

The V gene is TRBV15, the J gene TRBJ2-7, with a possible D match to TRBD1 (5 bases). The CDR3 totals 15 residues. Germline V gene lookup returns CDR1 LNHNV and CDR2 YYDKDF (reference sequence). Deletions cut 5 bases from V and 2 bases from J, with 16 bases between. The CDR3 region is CATSPAGIVTYEQYF. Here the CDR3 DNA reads TGTGCCACCAGCCCGGCAGGGATCGTAACCTACGAGCAGTACTTC.

The CDR3: CASSQTGLGEKLFF. For the CDR3, the DNA is TGTGCCAGCTCACAGACGGGACTGGGTGAAAAACTGTTTTTT. The genes are TRBV18 and TRBJ1-4; a possible D gene is TRBD1 (5 bases). This CDR3 is built from 14 residues. Looked up from germline, CDR1 is KGHSH and CDR2 is LQKENI. V was cut by 4 bases and J by 7 bases, with 13 bases left in between.

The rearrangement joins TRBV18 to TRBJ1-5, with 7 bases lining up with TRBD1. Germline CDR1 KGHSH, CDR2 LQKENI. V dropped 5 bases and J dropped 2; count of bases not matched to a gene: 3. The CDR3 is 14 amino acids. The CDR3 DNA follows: TGTGCCAGCTCAAACAGGGGAGGCAATCAGCCCCAGCATTTT. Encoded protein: CASSNRGGNQPQHF.